This TCR beta chain emerged from a study of T cell repertoires in cytomegalovirus infection. Turning to the study itself: Indications came from public TCR beta signatures; they pointed to CMV infection and to a matching HLA type. Whole-study findings and limits: Public TCR beta family frequency separated CMV-and-HLA carriers, including in an independent cohort. CMV-specific TCR beta clonotypes restricted by HLA-C dominated the ex vivo response.

Germline V lookup: CDR1 SGHTA, CDR2 FQGNSA. The CDR3 spans 15 residues. V lost 1 base to trimming and J lost 3 bases, with 7 bases between them. This clonotype was picked up many times. Its antigen is unidentified. TCRdb re-called the reads with MiXCR, one entry per CDR3 protein. Here the sample spans roughly 190,000 distinct CDR3 sequences, 8.5% to 10% being singletons. The chain joins TRBV7-2 to TRBJ1-6; D call uncertain. The sample consisted of PBMCs. This receptor was obtained from a human donor in good health (CMV status not recorded). Some clones in this sample may be carry-over from other donors' samples. The CDR3 spells CASSLDKGYNSPLHF. CDR3 DNA: TGTGCCAGCAGCTTAGATAAGGGCTATAATTCACCCCTCCACTTT.